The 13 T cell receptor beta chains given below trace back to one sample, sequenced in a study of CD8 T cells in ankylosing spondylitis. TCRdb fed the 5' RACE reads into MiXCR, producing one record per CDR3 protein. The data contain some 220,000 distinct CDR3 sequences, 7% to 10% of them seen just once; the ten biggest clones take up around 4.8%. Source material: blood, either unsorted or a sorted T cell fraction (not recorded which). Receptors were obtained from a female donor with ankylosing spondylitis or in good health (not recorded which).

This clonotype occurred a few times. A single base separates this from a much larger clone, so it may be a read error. The CDR3 is CASSQTPGQGYEQYF. The DNA for the CDR3 is TGTGCCAGCAGCCAAACCCCGGGACAGGGTTACGAGCAGTACTTC. This rearrangement joins TRBV7-2 to TRBJ2-7; 9 positions match TRBD1. Trimming removed 5 bases from V and 4 bases from J; junction bases left unmatched: 9. This CDR3 comprises 15 residues. Germline V gene sequence: CDR1 SGHTA, CDR2 FQGNSA.

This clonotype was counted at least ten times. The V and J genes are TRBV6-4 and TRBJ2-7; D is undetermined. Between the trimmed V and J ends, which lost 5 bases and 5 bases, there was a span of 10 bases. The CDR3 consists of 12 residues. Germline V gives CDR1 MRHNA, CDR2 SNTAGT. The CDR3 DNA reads TGTGCCAGCAGTCCTCGCTCGAACGAGCAGTACTTC. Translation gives CASSPRSNEQYF.

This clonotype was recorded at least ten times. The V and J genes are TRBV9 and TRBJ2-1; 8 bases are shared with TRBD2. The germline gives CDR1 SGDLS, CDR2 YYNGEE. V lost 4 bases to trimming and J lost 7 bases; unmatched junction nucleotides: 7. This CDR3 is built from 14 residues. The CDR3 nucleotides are TGTGCCAGCAGCTCCCGACTAGCGAGGAATGAGCAGTTCTTC. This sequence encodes CASSSRLARNEQFF. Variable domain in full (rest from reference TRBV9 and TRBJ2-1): DSGVTQTPKHLITATGQRVTLRCSPRSGDLSVYWYQQSLDQGLQFLIQYYNGEERAKGNILERFSAQQFPDLHSELNLSSLELGDSALYFCASSSRLARNEQFFGPGTRLTVL.

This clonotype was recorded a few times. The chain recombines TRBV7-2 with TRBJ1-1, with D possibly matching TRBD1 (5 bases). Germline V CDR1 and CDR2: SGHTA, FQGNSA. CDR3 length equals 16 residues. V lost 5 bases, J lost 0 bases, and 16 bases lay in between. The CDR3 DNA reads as TGTGCCAGCAGCCTAGGGGCGGGGAGGATGAACACTGAAGCTTTCTTT. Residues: CASSLGAGRMNTEAFF.

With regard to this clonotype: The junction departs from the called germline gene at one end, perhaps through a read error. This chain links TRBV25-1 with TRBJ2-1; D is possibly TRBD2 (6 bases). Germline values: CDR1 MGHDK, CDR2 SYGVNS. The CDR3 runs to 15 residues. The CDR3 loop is CASSESGLRGNEHFF. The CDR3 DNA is TGTGCCAGCAGTGAATCCGGACTACGTGGCAATGAGCATTTCTTC.

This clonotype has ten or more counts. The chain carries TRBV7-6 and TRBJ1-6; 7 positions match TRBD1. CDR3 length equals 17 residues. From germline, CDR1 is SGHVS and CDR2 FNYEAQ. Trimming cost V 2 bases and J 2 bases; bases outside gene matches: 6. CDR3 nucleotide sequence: TGTGCCAGCAGCTTACAGGGGGGTAGCACCTATAATTCACCCCTCCACTTT. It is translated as CASSLQGGSTYNSPLHF.

This chain's CDR3 is CASSLELVGEQYF. CDR3 nucleotides: TGTGCCAGCAGTTTGGAACTAGTCGGTGAGCAGTACTTC. The rearrangement uses TRBV28 and TRBJ2-7, with D possibly being TRBD2 (5 bases). The germline V and J ends were trimmed by 3 bases and 7 bases, with 13 bases remaining between them. Germline assignment: CDR1 MDHEN and CDR2 SYDVKM. This CDR3 comprises 13 residues.

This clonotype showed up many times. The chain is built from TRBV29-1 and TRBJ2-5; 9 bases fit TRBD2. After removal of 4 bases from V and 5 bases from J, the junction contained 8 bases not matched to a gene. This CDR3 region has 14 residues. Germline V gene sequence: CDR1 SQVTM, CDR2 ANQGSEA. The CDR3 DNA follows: TGCAGCGTTGTACTTAGCGGGAGCGGGGAGACCCAGTACTTC. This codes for CSVVLSGSGETQYF.

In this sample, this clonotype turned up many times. The CDR3 is CSARQPPDTQYF. The CDR3 bases are TGCAGTGCTAGGCAGCCACCAGATACGCAGTATTTT. V is TRBV20-1 and J is TRBJ2-3; D ambiguous. Germline CDR1 is DFQATT and CDR2 is SNEGSKA (reference sequence). This CDR3 has 12 amino acids. The V gene lost 3 bases and the J gene lost 4 bases, with 8 bases spanning the gap.

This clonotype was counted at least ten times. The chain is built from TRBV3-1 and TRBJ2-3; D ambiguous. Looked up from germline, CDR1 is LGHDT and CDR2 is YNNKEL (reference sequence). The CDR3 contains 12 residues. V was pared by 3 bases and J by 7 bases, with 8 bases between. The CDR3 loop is CASSHQLNTQYF. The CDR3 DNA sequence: TGTGCCAGCAGCCACCAATTGAATACGCAGTATTTT.

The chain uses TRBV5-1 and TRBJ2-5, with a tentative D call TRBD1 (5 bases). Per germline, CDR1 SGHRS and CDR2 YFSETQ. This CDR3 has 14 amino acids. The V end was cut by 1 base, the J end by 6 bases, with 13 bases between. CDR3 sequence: CASSLSWTMQTQYF. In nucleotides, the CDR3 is TGCGCCAGCAGCTTGTCTTGGACAATGCAGACCCAGTACTTC.

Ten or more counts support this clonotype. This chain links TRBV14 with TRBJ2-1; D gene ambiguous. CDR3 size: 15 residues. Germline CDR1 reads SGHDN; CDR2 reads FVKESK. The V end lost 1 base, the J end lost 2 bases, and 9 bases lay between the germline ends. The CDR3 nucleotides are TGTGCCAGCAGCCAAGGAAGTTTCCCCTACAATGAGCAGTTCTTC. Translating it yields CASSQGSFPYNEQFF.

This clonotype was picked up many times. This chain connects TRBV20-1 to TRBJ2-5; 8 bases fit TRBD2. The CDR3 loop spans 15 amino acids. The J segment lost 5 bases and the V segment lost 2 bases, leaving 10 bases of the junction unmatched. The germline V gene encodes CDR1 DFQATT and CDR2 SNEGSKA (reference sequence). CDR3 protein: CSARSHLGGGETQYF. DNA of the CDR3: TGCAGTGCTAGATCCCACCTCGGGGGGGGCGAGACCCAGTACTTC.